One sample yielded the 28 T cell receptor beta chains listed below, sequenced in a study of blood T cell repertoires in COVID-19. Measured with immunoSEQ multiplex PCR; TCRdb has only the in-frame clones, and not every one. The sample includes around 200,000 clones, about 87% seen only once; the top ten take 2.5% to 3.5%. Sequencing used peripheral blood. The receptor set was obtained from a man between 35 and 55 years old with active or convalescent COVID-19.

In this sample, this clone turned up once. The rearrangement uses TRBV25-1 and TRBJ1-4; D might be TRBD1 (5 bases). In germline, CDR1 is MGHDK, CDR2 SYGVNS. The V end was cut by 4 bases, the J end by 0 bases, with 9 bases between. This CDR3 is built from 15 residues. CDR3: CASSGQPATNEKLFF. In DNA form, the CDR3 reads TGTGCCAGCAGTGGACAGCCTGCAACTAATGAAAAACTGTTTTTT.

This clone appeared a single time. This rearrangement joins TRBV28 to TRBJ1-5; perhaps TRBD1 as D (5 bases). Between the trimmed V and J ends, which lost 4 bases and 11 bases, there was a span of 9 bases. This CDR3 is 11 amino acids long. CDR1 MDHEN and CDR2 SYDVKM come from the germline V gene. CDR3 region: CASSWSGAQHF. The CDR3, as DNA: TGTGCCAGCAGTTGGTCGGGGGCCCAGCATTTT.

V is TRBV5-5 and J is TRBJ1-1; D is unclear. Trimming took 2 bases from V and 11 from J, leaving 10 bases between them. The germline gives CDR1 SGHKS, CDR2 YYEKEE (reference sequence). CDR3 length equals 11 residues. In nucleotides, the CDR3 is TGTGCCAGCAGCTTTCTGGTGAGGGCTTTCTTT. Protein product: CASSFLVRAFF.

The CDR3 nucleotides read TGCGCCAGCAGCCAAGGAGGGTGGACAGGGGACAATGAGCAGTTCTTC. Translating gives CASSQGGWTGDNEQFF. The V and J genes are TRBV4-3 and TRBJ2-1; 9 bases agree with TRBD1. The ends lost 1 base at V and 5 bases at J; junction bases unmatched: 6. This CDR3 is built from 16 residues. Germline assignment: CDR1 LGHNA and CDR2 YSLEER.

In this sample, this clone turned up a few times. The chain joins TRBV7-8 to TRBJ1-1, with D unresolved. CDR3 length equals 14 residues. V lost 2 bases to trimming and J lost 0 bases, with 7 bases between them. Germline assignment: CDR1 SGHVS and CDR2 FQNEAQ. Here the CDR3 DNA reads TGTGCCAGCAGCTTACAGGAGGTGAACACTGAAGCTTTCTTT. Protein: CASSLQEVNTEAFF.

The chain recombines TRBV9 with TRBJ2-2, with 9 positions matching TRBD2. The CDR3 contains 15 residues. Unmatched junction bases numbered 6, after V lost 6 bases and J lost 3 bases. Germline values: CDR1 SGDLS, CDR2 YYNGEE. The CDR3 sequence: CASKGGLADTGELFF. CDR3 DNA: TGTGCCAGCAAAGGGGGACTAGCCGACACCGGGGAGCTGTTTTTT.

V usage is TRBV20-1 and J usage is TRBJ2-5; 10 nucleotides match TRBD2. This CDR3 region has 14 residues. Germline CDR1 is DFQATT and CDR2 is SNEGSKA (reference sequence). Trimming at V came to 3 bases and at J to 4 bases, leaving 5 bases not matched to a gene. CDR3 sequence (DNA): TGCAGTGCTAGTAAGACTAGCGGGCCAGAGACCCAGTACTTC. It is translated as CSASKTSGPETQYF.

The chain joins TRBV30 to TRBJ1-2, with unresolved D. V was trimmed by 1 base and J by 0 bases, leaving 9 bases between them. The germline CDR1 and CDR2 sequences are GTSNPN and SVGIG (reference sequence). This CDR3 contains 14 residues. This chain's CDR3 is CAWSGVGANYGYTF. In DNA, the CDR3 is TGTGCCTGGAGTGGCGTCGGAGCTAACTATGGCTACACCTTC. The full variable domain, rest sourced from reference TRBV30 and TRBJ1-2, is SQTIHQWPATLVQPVGSPLSLECTVEGTSNPNLYWYRQAAGRGLQLLFYSVGIGQISSEVPQNLSASRPQDRQFILSSKKLLLSDSGFYLCAWSGVGANYGYTFGSGTRLTVV.

V usage is TRBV7-9 and J usage is TRBJ2-3, with 7 bases fitting TRBD2. This CDR3 comprises 14 residues. V shed 6 bases and J 6 bases; nucleotides not matched to a gene: 9. CDR1 is SEHNR, CDR2 FQNEAQ, per germline (reference sequence). This chain's CDR3 is CASRGRGGLDTQYF. CDR3 DNA: TGTGCCAGCAGAGGGAGGGGTGGACTGGATACGCAGTATTTT.

The rearrangement uses TRBV15 and TRBJ2-7; 7 bases fit TRBD1. After removal of 6 bases from V and 3 bases from J, the junction contained 5 bases not matched to a gene. Looked up from germline, CDR1 is LNHNV and CDR2 is YYDKDF (reference sequence). The CDR3 runs to 13 residues. The CDR3, as DNA: TGTGCCACCAGAACTGGGGACAGCTACGAGCAGTACTTC. This sequence encodes CATRTGDSYEQYF.

J is TRBJ2-2 and V is TRBV9, with 10 positions matching TRBD2. Germline CDR1 SGDLS, CDR2 YYNGEE. CDR3 size: 16 residues. The junction had 5 bases not matched to a gene; V was cut back by 4 bases and J by 2 bases. The CDR3 DNA reads TGTGCCAGCAGCTTCCTAGCGGGGGCCAACACCGGGGAGCTGTTTTTT. Its protein product is CASSFLAGANTGELFF.

The chain links TRBV28 to TRBJ1-4; D uncertain. Trimming removed 2 bases at V and 7 bases at J, with 8 bases between. This CDR3 is 13 amino acids long. The germline V gene has CDR1 MDHEN and CDR2 SYDVKM. As DNA, the CDR3 is TGTGCCAGCAGTTTAGGGAGTAGTGAAAAACTGTTTTTT. It encodes CASSLGSSEKLFF.

The DNA for the CDR3 is TGTGCCAGCAGCTCGCCGGGGGGAGCAGCTTTCTTT. Translated: CASSSPGGAAFF. The rearrangement links TRBV7-3 to TRBJ1-1; tentative D call: TRBD1 (5 bases). The CDR3 is 12 amino acids. V was trimmed by 4 bases and J by 10 bases, leaving 13 bases between them. The germline CDR1 and CDR2 sequences are SGHTA and FQGTGA.

The chain links TRBV18 to TRBJ1-3; tentatively, D is TRBD1 (6 bases). Germline-derived CDR1 and CDR2 are KGHSH and LQKENI. Deletions cut 3 bases from V and 0 bases from J, with 12 bases between. CDR3 length: 16 residues. The CDR3 loop is CASSPTQGGSGNTIYF. CDR3 nucleotide sequence: TGTGCCAGCTCACCGACACAGGGCGGCTCTGGAAACACCATATATTTT.

The genes are TRBV27 and TRBJ2-1, with 7 bases fitting TRBD2. In germline, CDR1 is MNHEY, CDR2 SMNVEV (reference sequence). The CDR3 runs to 14 residues. Trimming cost V 7 bases and J 6 bases; bases outside gene matches: 9. This chain's CDR3 is CASNPTSSSNEQFF. The DNA for the CDR3 is TGTGCCAGCAACCCGACTAGCAGTAGCAATGAGCAGTTCTTC.

The chain uses TRBV19 and TRBJ2-5; 11 bases are shared with TRBD1. Germline lookup yields CDR1 LNHDA and CDR2 SQIVND (reference sequence). V was clipped by 10 bases and J by 4 bases; unmatched bases: 11. CDR3 length: 15 amino acids. CDR3 protein: CATKYMGTGGETQYF. In DNA form, the CDR3 reads TGTGCCACCAAATACATGGGGACAGGGGGAGAGACCCAGTACTTC.

The chain recombines TRBV3-1 (or the pseudogene TRBV3-2) with TRBJ2-5; 9 nucleotides align to TRBD1. Trimming cost V 4 bases and J 4 bases; bases outside gene matches: 4. The germline V gene has CDR1 LGHDT and CDR2 YNNKEL (reference sequence). The CDR3 length is 14 residues. CDR3 sequence reads: CASSPRTGVETQYF. DNA of the CDR3: TGTGCCAGCAGCCCGAGGACAGGGGTAGAGACCCAGTACTTC.

The rearrangement joins TRBV5-1 to TRBJ2-2; 8 bases agree with TRBD1. V lost 5 bases, J lost 0 bases, and 6 bases stayed unmatched. From germline, CDR1 is SGHRS and CDR2 YFSETQ. There are 16 residues in the CDR3. Written as DNA, the CDR3 is TGCGCCAGCAGGACAGCAGGGGGCCCGAACACCGGGGAGCTGTTTTTT. Translating it yields CASRTAGGPNTGELFF.

The chain joins TRBV3-1 (or the pseudogene TRBV3-2) to TRBJ2-1; 12 nucleotides align to TRBD2. V lost 8 bases, J lost 9 bases, and 8 bases stayed unmatched. The CDR3 is made up of 14 amino acids. Germline V gene sequence: CDR1 LGHDT, CDR2 YNNKEL (reference sequence). CDR3 in DNA: TGTGCCAGCGGCCCTAGCGGGGGGGCCACTGAGCAGTTCTTC. Its protein is CASGPSGGATEQFF.

The chain is built from TRBV5-1 and TRBJ1-4, with 7 bases fitting TRBD1. The junction had 7 bases not matched to a gene; V was cut back by 2 bases and J by 6 bases. The CDR3 covers 15 residues. Germline V lookup: CDR1 SGHRS, CDR2 YFSETQ. The CDR3 DNA reads TGCGCCAGCAGCTTTTCCCGGGACAGTCATGAAAAACTGTTTTTT. Translating gives CASSFSRDSHEKLFF.

The rearrangement uses TRBV2 and TRBJ2-7, with D possibly matching TRBD2 (5 bases). Germline lookup yields CDR1 SNHLY and CDR2 FYNNEI. Trimming left V 8 bases short and J 4 bases short, with 15 bases between. This CDR3 region has 13 residues. The CDR3 DNA sequence: TGTGCCAGCGAGAAGTTTCGGAGGTACGAGCAGTACTTC. This codes for CASEKFRRYEQYF.

This chain connects TRBV6-5 to TRBJ2-1; 9 nucleotides align to TRBD1. The germline gives CDR1 MNHEY, CDR2 SVGAGI. Trimming cost V 5 bases and J 2 bases; bases outside gene matches: 4. This CDR3 has 15 amino acids. Written as DNA, the CDR3 is TGTGCCAGCAGTCTCCGGACAGGGGCCTACAATGAGCAGTTCTTC. It specifies CASSLRTGAYNEQFF.

The rearrangement uses TRBV4-1 and TRBJ1-2; the match to TRBD1 covers 9 bases. CDR1 and CDR2 (germline): MGHRA, YSYEKL. The CDR3 extends over 16 amino acids. V gave up 5 bases and J gave up 4 bases; unmatched junction bases: 11. The CDR3 sequence: CASSTQTGGEGYGYTF. For the CDR3, the DNA is TGCGCCAGCAGCACCCAAACAGGGGGCGAAGGCTATGGCTACACCTTC.

The chain couples TRBV7-2 to TRBJ2-5, with 11 positions matching TRBD2. CDR3 size: 16 residues. J lost 1 base, V lost 6 bases, and 7 bases had no gene match. Germline CDR1 reads SGHTA; CDR2 reads FQGNSA. The CDR3 loop is CASRQLAGAVQETQYF. The CDR3 DNA reads TGTGCCAGCAGACAACTAGCGGGGGCCGTCCAAGAGACCCAGTACTTC.

The CDR3 DNA reads TGCGCCAGCAGCCCCGCGGTTCGGGGGAACGGAAACACCATATATTTT. Protein product: CASSPAVRGNGNTIYF. The V call is TRBV4-3, the J call TRBJ1-3, with D possibly being TRBD1 (5 bases). This CDR3 has 16 amino acids. V shed 4 bases and J shed 4 bases, with 17 bases lying between them. Per the germline V gene, CDR1 is LGHNA and CDR2 is YSLEER.

The V and J genes are TRBV27 and TRBJ2-1; 8 bases map to TRBD2. This CDR3 is built from 15 residues. The germline CDR1 and CDR2 sequences are MNHEY and SMNVEV (reference sequence). The V and J ends lost 7 bases and 4 bases, in that order; junction bases with no gene match: 9. CDR3 DNA: TGTGCCAGCAAGGTGAGGGGCGGGGGGTACAATGAGCAGTTCTTC. Translating it yields CASKVRGGGYNEQFF.

The chain is built from TRBV14 and TRBJ1-6, with a possible D match to TRBD1 (5 bases). CDR1 and CDR2 from the germline V gene are SGHDN and FVKESK. The CDR3 contains 14 residues. The germline V and J ends were trimmed by 4 bases and 3 bases, with 7 bases remaining between them. For the CDR3, the DNA is TGTGCCAGCAGCCCCCAGGGCTATAATTCACCCCTCCACTTT. Translation gives CASSPQGYNSPLHF.

The chain carries TRBV5-4 and TRBJ1-2; a weak D match, TRBD1 (5 bases). CDR1 and CDR2 from the germline V gene are SGHNT and YYREEE (reference sequence). The CDR3 spans 16 residues. The ends were cut back, 4 bases at V and 1 base at J, with 17 bases in the middle. CDR3 amino acids: CASSPSDRAFNYGYTF. CDR3 coding DNA: TGTGCCAGCAGCCCTTCCGACAGAGCCTTTAACTATGGCTACACCTTC.